This TCR beta chain came from a study of blood T cell repertoires in COVID-19 (dated by TCRdb to the early 2020s). About the investigation overall: Collaborator samples came from the United States, Italy and Spain and covered acute and convalescent phases of COVID-19. The prospective study material was composed of cDNA or gDNA derived from T cells, B-cell-depleted T cells, or PBMCs. Deeply sampled blood TCRbeta repertoires from subjects exposed to, actively infected with, or recovered from COVID-19 were included in the dataset. The repertoires were released in a freely available public database meant as a resource for research on the immune response to SARS-CoV-2. The samples were drawn from the first 160 participants of the ongoing ImmuneRACE study and from more than 1,000 subjects provided by 6 global collaborators. Nearly every sample came with metadata listing a de-identified subject ID, COVID-19 status, age in years and sex. Where available, HLA class I and class II types were obtained from metadata supplied by the sample provider rather than from assay-based typing.

Participants in the prospective study were enrolled through a virtual design, were aged about 18 to 90 years, and lived in about two dozen United States geographic areas. Cohort assignment in the prospective study relied on participant-reported clinical history from a screening survey and a study questionnaire. In the prospective study, mobile phlebotomists collected whole blood, serum and a nasopharyngeal or oropharyngeal swab from each participant. Prospective study participants could optionally give additional blood draws and questionnaires over an approximately two-month period. Prospective study blood samples were shipped either frozen or at room temperature before DNA extraction. The CDR3 has 15 amino acids, counting the end cysteine and phenylalanine. Of the read, only the CDR3 DNA is kept; its 45 bases are in frame from base 1. The germline V gene encodes CDR1 LNHNV and CDR2 YYDKDF (reference sequence). V is clipped by 0 bases and J by 10 bases, and the sequence between their germline boundaries is 13 bases long.

General findings and caveats noted by the study authors: The amount of clinical and demographic metadata varied by source and participant and was provided uncurated.

TCRbeta CDR3 regions were amplified from genomic DNA using the immunoSEQ Assay, a bias-controlled multiplex PCR. The original methods were these. The number of nucleated cells in each sample was estimated from the amplification of reference gene primers within the assay. To quantify the absolute abundance of each unique TCRbeta CDR3 rearrangement, sequence reads were collapsed and filtered. For each sample, productive Simpson clonality was calculated as the square root of Simpson's diversity index across productive rearrangements. Not all clones reach the TCRdb copy of this immuneACCESS table, which keeps in-frame sequences only. Checked studies attribute under half of the gap to unresolved V genes and leave the rest unexplained. V, J and clone size derive from that table, while D and trimming were established from the DNA sequence. This sample is represented by some 250,000 clones; over 85% of them were singletons. Of the sample, 3.5% to 4.5% falls within the top ten clones.

Concerning this clone: Its antigen is unknown. Per-nucleotide qualities are absent, and no much larger clonotype sits a single base away.

The sequence joins TRBV15 to TRBJ1-6; TRBD1 could be the D gene, as 5 bases match. The sample was PBMCs or T cells enriched from blood (not recorded which). The receptor was derived from a woman in her twenties or thirties with acute COVID-19. The DNA sequence reads TGTGCCACCAGCAGAGATCAGGGAACACGATCACCCCTCCACTTT. The resulting protein is CATSRDQGTRSPLHF.